This TCR beta chain stems from a study of blood T cell repertoires in COVID-19. Study details: Donors in the United States, Italy and Spain gave samples during acute or convalescent COVID-19. PBMCs, B-cell-depleted T cells, or T cells provided the cDNA or gDNA that made up the material.

Germline loops: CDR1 SGHRS, CDR2 YFSETQ. The CDR3 covers 12 residues. V shed 0 bases and J shed 7 bases, with 5 bases lying between them. This clone was detected once. In the authors' methods: Estimated nucleated cell counts came from reference gene primer amplification. The repertoire was sequenced with immunoSEQ multiplex PCR; TCRdb's copy has only in-frame clones and lacks some. V, J and clone size are those of that table, while D and trimming were read from the DNA. The sample carries about 180,000 clones, roughly 83% recorded once. The chain employs TRBV5-1 and TRBJ2-1; the D is unclear. The sequenced sample was peripheral blood. The receptor was isolated from a human donor in a cohort sampled during active COVID-19. The CDR3 spells CASSLDLNEQFF. CDR3 nucleotide sequence: TGCGCCAGCAGCTTGGACTTGAATGAGCAGTTCTTC.